One and the same sample provided the 12 T cell receptor beta chains below, sequenced in a study of T cell clonality in common variable immunodeficiency. Findings and caveats of the study: Fewer deletions and N-nucleotide insertions were reportedly seen in common variable immunodeficiency TCR beta sequences.

These receptors' targets are unknown. Only in-frame clones appear in the TCRdb table, and some are missing; sequencing was by immunoSEQ multiplex PCR. This sample has 15,000 to 20,000 clones, each found more than once. Sequences were obtained from peripheral blood mononuclear cells. The receptors here all came from a human donor with common variable immunodeficiency.

This clone was recorded many times. Sequencing ends 3 residues short of the CDR3 end; the germline J gene provides the rest. The chain couples TRBV7-3 to TRBJ2-2, with 10 bases identical to TRBD2. The germline V gene has CDR1 SGHTA and CDR2 FQGTGA. The junction had 9 bases not matched to a gene; V was cut back by 5 bases and J by 6 bases. The length of the CDR3 is 16 residues. CDR3 bases read: TGTGCCAGCAGCCGGAAGAGCGGGAGGGCCTCCGGGGAG. It codes for CASSRKSGRASGE. The entire CDR3 sequence reads CASSRKSGRASGELFF.

In its sample, this clone was seen many times. The read is 3 residues too short to cover the CDR3 end, so that end is filled in from the germline J gene. This chain joins TRBV7-2 and TRBJ2-5; TRBD2 might be the D (6 bases). V was cut by 4 bases and J by 5 bases, with 14 bases left in between. Germline V gene sequence: CDR1 SGHTA, CDR2 FQGNSA. The CDR3 has 14 residues. The part of the CDR3 DNA that was read is TGTGCCAGCAGCTCCGGGGGAGTGATGGAGACC. It encodes CASSSGGVMET. The full CDR3 sequence reads CASSSGGVMETQYF.

In its sample, this clone was seen many times. The CDR3 goes on 3 residues after the read ends, and that part is filled in from the germline J gene. The rearrangement joins TRBV6-2 or TRBV6-3 to TRBJ2-1; D possibly uses TRBD1 or TRBD2 (5 bases each). V was trimmed by 0 bases and J by 9 bases, leaving 12 bases between them. Germline V gene lookup returns CDR1 MNHEY and CDR2 SVGEGT. The CDR3 contains 14 residues. CDR3 DNA, as far as it was read: TGTGCCAGCAGTTACTCGAGGGGAATGATTGAG. Its translation is CASSYSRGMIE. The whole CDR3 protein is CASSYSRGMIEQFF.

For this clone: The CDR3 goes on 3 residues after the read ends, and that part is filled in from the germline J gene. This chain connects TRBV5-1 to TRBJ2-7; 7 positions match TRBD2. Unmatched junction bases numbered 11, after V lost 7 bases and J lost 1 base. Germline assignment: CDR1 SGHRS and CDR2 YFSETQ. CDR3 size: 15 residues. The CDR3 protein is CASRAVQGGSYEQYF. CDR3 DNA (partial): TGCGCCAGCCGAGCAGTCCAGGGAGGGTCCTACGAG.

There are many counts of this clone. The CDR3 extends 3 residues past the end of the read, so its final part is completed from the germline J gene. V and J are TRBV18 and TRBJ2-2; 8 bases are a match to TRBD1. Unmatched junction bases numbered 2, after V lost 4 bases and J lost 1 base. The CDR3 has 15 amino acids. CDR1 is KGHSH and CDR2 is LQKENI in the germline V gene. The CDR3 bases that were read are TGTGCCAGCTCACACGACAGGGGGAACACCGGGGAG. It encodes CASSHDRGNTGE. The whole CDR3 sequence reads CASSHDRGNTGELFF.

This clone was counted only a few times. The CDR3 is cut off 3 residues early in the read; its end comes from the germline J gene. The chain is built from TRBV6-2 or TRBV6-3 and TRBJ1-5; 8 nucleotides agree with TRBD1. The ends lost 4 bases at V and 1 base at J; junction bases unmatched: 6. Germline CDR1 is MNHEY and CDR2 is SVGEGT. The CDR3 contains 16 residues. CDR3 DNA, as far as it was read: TGTGCCAGCAGTTCCTATTGGACAGGGAGCAATCAGCCC. Translation gives CASSSYWTGSNQP. The whole CDR3 protein reads CASSSYWTGSNQPQHF.

This clone was detected a few times. Coverage ceases 3 residues before the CDR3 finishes, and the germline J gene fills in the end. This rearrangement joins TRBV7-3 to TRBJ2-1; maybe TRBD1 (7 bases). The V and J ends lost 1 base and 5 bases respectively, with 12 bases between them. This CDR3 region has 15 residues. Per germline, CDR1 SGHTA and CDR2 FQGTGA. The sequenced CDR3 bases are TGTGCCAGCAGCTTAAGCGGGACAGTACACAATGAG. It yields the protein CASSLSGTVHNE. The complete CDR3 sequence is CASSLSGTVHNEQFF.

The table lists this clone with many counts. The read terminates 3 residues before the CDR3 end, so the remaining end is supplied by the germline J gene. This chain uses TRBV20-1 with TRBJ2-7, with 7 bases identical to TRBD1. The CDR3 runs 14 residues. CDR1 is DFQATT and CDR2 is SNEGSKA in the germline V gene (reference sequence). With V trimmed by 3 bases and J by 6 bases, 11 bases remained unmatched. The DNA read from the CDR3 is TGCAGTGCTAGTCCCAGGGGGTACCTTCGCGAG. Protein product: CSASPRGYLRE. Given in full, the CDR3 is CSASPRGYLREQYF.

This clone was seen more than once but under ten times. The DNA ends 3 residues before the CDR3 does, and the rest of the CDR3 is filled in from the germline J gene. The chain couples TRBV2 to TRBJ2-7; the D is unclear. Trimming removed 2 bases from V and 3 bases from J, with 14 bases in between. There are 15 residues in the CDR3. Germline V lookup: CDR1 SNHLY, CDR2 FYNNEI. CDR3 DNA (partial): TGTGCCAGCAGTGAAACTCAAGGGTTGCTCTACGAG. Residues: CASSETQGLLYE. The full-length CDR3 reads as CASSETQGLLYEQYF.

This clone was seen many times. The CDR3 goes on 3 residues after the read ends, and that part is filled in from the germline J gene. The chain links TRBV7-2 to TRBJ2-1; D not certain. From germline, CDR1 is SGHTA and CDR2 FQGNSA. Between the trimmed V and J ends, which lost 1 base and 9 bases, there was a span of 7 bases. The CDR3 extends over 12 amino acids. The sequenced CDR3 bases are TGTGCCAGCAGCTTAGGCCGAGGTGAG. Amino acids: CASSLGRGE. The whole CDR3 protein is CASSLGRGEQFF.

As concerns this clone: The sequence runs out 3 residues before the end of the CDR3; the remainder is reconstructed from the germline J gene. The rearrangement joins TRBV19 to TRBJ1-1; D unresolved. Trimming stripped 5 bases from V and 4 bases from J, with 17 bases between. Germline-derived CDR1 and CDR2 are LNHDA and SQIVND (reference sequence). The CDR3 spans 15 residues. CDR3 region: CASSAHPREGTEAFF. The CDR3 bases that were read are TGTGCCAGTAGTGCCCACCCACGAGAGGGCACTGAA.

At least ten counts were recorded for this clone. The CDR3 is cut off 3 residues early in the read; its end comes from the germline J gene. This rearrangement joins TRBV12-3 or TRBV12-4 to TRBJ1-2, with TRBD1 identical over 9 bases. Unmatched junction bases numbered 3, after V lost 6 bases and J lost 4 bases. There are 13 residues in the CDR3. The DNA read from the CDR3 is TGTGCCAGCAGCCAGGGACAGGGCTATGGC. It is translated as CASSQGQGYG. The CDR3 in full is CASSQGQGYGYTF.